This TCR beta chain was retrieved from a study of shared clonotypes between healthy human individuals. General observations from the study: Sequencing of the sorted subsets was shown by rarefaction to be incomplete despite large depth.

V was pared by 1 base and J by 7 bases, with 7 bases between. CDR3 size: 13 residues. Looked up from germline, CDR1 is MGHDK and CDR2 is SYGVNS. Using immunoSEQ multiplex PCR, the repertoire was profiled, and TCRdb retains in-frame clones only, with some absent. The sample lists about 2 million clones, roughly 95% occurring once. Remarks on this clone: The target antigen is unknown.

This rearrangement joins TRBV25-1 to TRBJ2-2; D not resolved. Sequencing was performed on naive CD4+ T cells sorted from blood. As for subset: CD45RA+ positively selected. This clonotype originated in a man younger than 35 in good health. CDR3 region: CASSELGIGELFF. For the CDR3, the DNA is TGTGCCAGCAGTGAATTGGGTATCGGGGAGCTGTTTTTT.